The 20 T cell receptor beta chains below were found in one sample sequenced in a study of blood T cell repertoires in COVID-19. This table comes from immunoSEQ multiplex PCR, and its TCRdb copy is limited to in-frame clones, with some not included. The sample has approximately 260,000 clones, approximately 79% seen once. The sequenced sample consisted of peripheral blood. All receptors derive from a woman aged 35 to 49 with active or convalescent COVID-19.

The chain combines TRBV6-5 with TRBJ1-2, with a possible D match to TRBD1 (5 bases). Germline V gives CDR1 MNHEY, CDR2 SVGAGI. The CDR3 extends over 12 amino acids. V shed 4 bases and J shed 8 bases, with 11 bases lying between them. DNA of the CDR3: TGTGCCAGCAGTTGGAGGGACCGCGGCTACACCTTC. Translating gives CASSWRDRGYTF.

There are a few counts of this clone. The chain is built from TRBV28 and TRBJ1-2, with D possibly being TRBD1 (5 bases). Trimming cost V 5 bases and J 0 bases, with 13 bases left between them. This CDR3 contains 15 residues. Germline V gene lookup returns CDR1 MDHEN and CDR2 SYDVKM. In DNA form, the CDR3 reads TGTGCCAGCAGTCCGATCGGGGGAGCTAACTATGGCTACACCTTC. This sequence encodes CASSPIGGANYGYTF.

J is TRBJ2-3 and V is TRBV27, with D perhaps matching TRBD2 (5 bases). V lost 2 bases to trimming and J lost 9 bases, with 9 bases between them. In germline, CDR1 is MNHEY, CDR2 SMNVEV (reference sequence). The CDR3 is 12 amino acids. The CDR3 protein is CASSLTRGTQYF. For the CDR3, the DNA is TGTGCCAGCAGTTTAACCCGAGGGACGCAGTATTTT.

This clone was found a few times. V and J are TRBV9 and TRBJ2-2; 7 nucleotides line up with TRBD2. CDR1 and CDR2 from the germline V gene are SGDLS and YYNGEE. The CDR3 is 14 amino acids. Unmatched junction bases numbered 2, after V lost 0 bases and J lost 6 bases. This chain's CDR3 is CASSVGGGAGELFF. In DNA form, the CDR3 reads TGTGCCAGCAGCGTAGGTGGGGGGGCCGGGGAGCTGTTTTTT.

The genes are TRBV27 and TRBJ1-1, with D tentatively TRBD1 (5 bases). V was cut by 5 bases and J by 4 bases, with 14 bases left in between. The germline CDR1 and CDR2 sequences are MNHEY and SMNVEV (reference sequence). The CDR3 length is 14 residues. The CDR3: CASSLTGVGTEAFF. CDR3 coding DNA: TGTGCCAGCAGTCTCACAGGAGTTGGCACTGAAGCTTTCTTT.

V is TRBV14 and J is TRBJ2-5; D might be TRBD1 (5 bases). This CDR3 contains 13 residues. Trimming pared 4 bases from V and 7 bases from J, leaving 13 bases between. CDR1 is SGHDN, CDR2 FVKESK, per germline. CDR3: CASSPSRVGTQYF. The DNA of the CDR3 is TGTGCCAGCAGCCCAAGCAGGGTAGGGACCCAGTACTTC.

The chain uses TRBV28 and TRBJ2-7; D might be TRBD2 (6 bases). The V gene's germline CDR1 is MDHEN and CDR2 SYDVKM. The length of the CDR3 is 16 residues. Deletions cut 5 bases from V and 0 bases from J, with 17 bases between. The CDR3 loop reads CASSPPYGGSSYEQYF. In DNA form, the CDR3 reads TGTGCCAGCAGTCCCCCTTACGGGGGTAGCTCCTACGAGCAGTACTTC.

V and J are TRBV11-2 and TRBJ1-3, with D unresolved. Germline V gene sequence: CDR1 SGHAT, CDR2 FQNNGV. Trimming cost V 5 bases and J 0 bases, with 14 bases left between them. The CDR3 totals 16 residues. The CDR3 DNA reads as TGTGCCAGCAGCCTCCTGGAGGGTAGCTCTGGAAACACCATATATTTT. It translates to CASSLLEGSSGNTIYF.

This clone was seen a few times. This chain connects TRBV5-1 to TRBJ2-7; D call uncertain. The CDR3 length is 13 residues. The V end was cut by 0 bases, the J end by 12 bases, with 16 bases between. Germline CDR1 and CDR2: SGHRS and YFSETQ. CDR3 in amino acids: CASSLAPQPAGYF. CDR3 bases: TGCGCCAGCAGCTTGGCCCCACAACCGGCAGGGTACTTC.

V is TRBV5-6 and J is TRBJ1-1; D might be TRBD1 (5 bases). The germline V and J ends were trimmed by 4 bases and 5 bases, with 12 bases remaining between them. Germline values: CDR1 SGHDT, CDR2 YYEEEE. CDR3 size: 13 residues. The CDR3 DNA reads TGTGCCAGCAGCCGACCAGGGAGGACTGAAGCTTTCTTT. Protein sequence: CASSRPGRTEAFF.

The chain links TRBV6-5 to TRBJ1-5; D is perhaps TRBD1 (5 bases). There are 14 residues in the CDR3. Germline loops: CDR1 MNHEY, CDR2 SVGAGI. V shed 0 bases and J shed 5 bases, with 8 bases lying between them. The CDR3 sequence: CASSYSDTDQPQHF. The CDR3 nucleotides are TGTGCCAGCAGTTACTCGGACACCGATCAGCCCCAGCATTTT.

The chain couples TRBV3-1 (or the pseudogene TRBV3-2) to TRBJ2-1, with 10 bases that match TRBD2. The J segment lost 7 bases and the V segment lost 4 bases, leaving 7 bases of the junction unmatched. CDR1 and CDR2 from the germline V gene are LGHDT and YNNKEL (reference sequence). The CDR3 spans 15 residues. This CDR3 is CASSLTSGDTNEQFF. The CDR3 region has the DNA TGTGCCAGCAGCCTTACTAGCGGGGATACGAATGAGCAGTTCTTC.

This chain joins TRBV28 and TRBJ1-5; D is perhaps TRBD1 (5 bases). The V end was cut by 5 bases, the J end by 2 bases, with 10 bases between. Germline CDR1 reads MDHEN; CDR2 reads SYDVKM. There are 14 residues in the CDR3. CDR3 region: CASSPGLGNQPQHF. CDR3 coding DNA: TGTGCCAGCAGTCCAGGGTTGGGCAATCAGCCCCAGCATTTT.

The chain employs TRBV27 and TRBJ1-5, with unresolved D. The CDR3 loop spans 10 amino acids. The V end lost 4 bases, the J end lost 10 bases, and 5 bases lay between the germline ends. Per the germline V gene, CDR1 is MNHEY and CDR2 is SMNVEV (reference sequence). The CDR3 reads CASSSPPQHF. The CDR3 coding sequence is TGTGCCAGCAGTTCCCCACCCCAGCATTTT.

The chain is built from TRBV29-1 and TRBJ2-5; tentatively, D is TRBD2 (6 bases). Germline assignment: CDR1 SQVTM and CDR2 ANQGSEA. Deletions cut 1 base from V and 2 bases from J, with 11 bases between. The CDR3 contains 14 residues. The CDR3 sequence is CSVEVGTWQETQYF. The CDR3 bases are TGCAGCGTTGAAGTCGGGACTTGGCAAGAGACCCAGTACTTC.

The chain is built from TRBV7-3 and TRBJ2-3; a weak D match, TRBD1 (6 bases). V shed 5 bases and J shed 1 base, with 13 bases lying between them. The CDR3 sequence is 15 residues long. Germline assignment: CDR1 SGHTA and CDR2 FQGTGA. In DNA form, the CDR3 reads TGTGCCAGCAGCCGTACAGGGTTAGGCACAGATACGCAGTATTTT. Protein sequence: CASSRTGLGTDTQYF.

A single count supports this clone. The rearrangement joins TRBV19 to TRBJ2-1, with no clear D. The CDR3 consists of 12 residues. Germline V gene lookup returns CDR1 LNHDA and CDR2 SQIVND (reference sequence). Trimming stripped 3 bases from V and 3 bases from J, with 3 bases between. DNA for the CDR3: TGTGCCAGTAGTATCAGCTACAATGAGCAGTTCTTC. Its translation: CASSISYNEQFF.

The gene calls are TRBV29-1 and TRBJ1-1, with D possibly TRBD1 on 5 matching bases. Germline V gives CDR1 SQVTM, CDR2 ANQGSEA. Trimming left V 4 bases short and J 0 bases short, with 9 bases between. CDR3 length: 13 residues. CDR3 bases: TGCAGCGTTGTTACAGGTTTGAACACTGAAGCTTTCTTT. Protein sequence: CSVVTGLNTEAFF.

The chain joins TRBV9 to TRBJ2-5; the match to TRBD2 covers 7 bases. This CDR3 has 14 amino acids. V was pared by 6 bases and J by 2 bases, with 7 bases of the junction left unmatched. Germline V lookup: CDR1 SGDLS, CDR2 YYNGEE. The CDR3 spells CASKVAGVQETQYF. The DNA for the CDR3 is TGTGCCAGCAAGGTGGCGGGGGTGCAAGAGACCCAGTACTTC. The variable domain in full, with the rest retrieved from reference TRBV9 and TRBJ2-5, is DSGVTQTPKHLITATGQRVTLRCSPRSGDLSVYWYQQSLDQGLQFLIQYYNGEERAKGNILERFSAQQFPDLHSELNLSSLELGDSALYFCASKVAGVQETQYFGPGTRLLVL.

In this sample, this clone turned up once. This chain joins TRBV27 and TRBJ1-3; weak D call: TRBD1 (6 bases). V gave up 4 bases and J gave up 1 base, with 14 bases separating them. CDR3 length: 16 residues. Per germline, CDR1 MNHEY and CDR2 SMNVEV (reference sequence). The CDR3: CASSWDKPGSGNTIYF. The CDR3 DNA is TGTGCCAGCAGTTGGGACAAACCGGGTTCTGGAAACACCATATATTTT.